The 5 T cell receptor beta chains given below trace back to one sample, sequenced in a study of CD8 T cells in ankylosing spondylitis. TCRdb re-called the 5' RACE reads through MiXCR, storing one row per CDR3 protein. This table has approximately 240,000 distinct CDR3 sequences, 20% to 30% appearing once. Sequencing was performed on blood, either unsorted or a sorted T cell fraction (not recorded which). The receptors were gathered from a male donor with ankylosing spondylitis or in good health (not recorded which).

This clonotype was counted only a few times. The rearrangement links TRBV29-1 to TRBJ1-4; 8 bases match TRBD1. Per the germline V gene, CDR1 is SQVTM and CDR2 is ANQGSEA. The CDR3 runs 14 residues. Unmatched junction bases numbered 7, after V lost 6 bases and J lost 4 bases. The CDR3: CSVSDRGGNEKLFF. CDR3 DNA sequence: TGCAGCGTCTCCGACAGGGGTGGTAATGAAAAACTGTTTTTT.

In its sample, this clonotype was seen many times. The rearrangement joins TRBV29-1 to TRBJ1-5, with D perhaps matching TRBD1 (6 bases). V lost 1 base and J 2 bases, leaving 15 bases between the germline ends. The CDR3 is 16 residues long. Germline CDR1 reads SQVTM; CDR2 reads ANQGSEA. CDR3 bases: TGCAGCGTTGAAGGAGAAGGGGGTAGTGGCAATCAGCCCCAGCATTTT. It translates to CSVEGEGGSGNQPQHF.

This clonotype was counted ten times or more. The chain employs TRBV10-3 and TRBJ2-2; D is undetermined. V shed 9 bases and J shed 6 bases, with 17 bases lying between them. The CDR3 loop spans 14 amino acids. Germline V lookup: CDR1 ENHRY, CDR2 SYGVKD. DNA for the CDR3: TGTGCCATTTCCGGGCAAGAGAGGCCCGGGGAGCTGTTTTTT. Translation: CAISGQERPGELFF.

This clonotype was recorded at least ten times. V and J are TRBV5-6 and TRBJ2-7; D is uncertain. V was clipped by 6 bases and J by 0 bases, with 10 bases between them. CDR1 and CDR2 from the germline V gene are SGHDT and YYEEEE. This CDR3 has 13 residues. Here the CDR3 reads CASMLVDSYEQYF. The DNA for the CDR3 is TGTGCCAGCATGTTGGTCGACTCCTACGAGCAGTACTTC.

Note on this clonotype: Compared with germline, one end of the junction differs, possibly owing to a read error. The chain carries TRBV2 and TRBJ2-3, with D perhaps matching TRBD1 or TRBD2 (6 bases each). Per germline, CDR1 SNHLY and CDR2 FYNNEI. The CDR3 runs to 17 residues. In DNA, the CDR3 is TGTGCCAGCAAAAATCCCCCTGGATTCGGGGGCACGGATACGCAGTATTTT. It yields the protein CASKNPPGFGGTDTQYF. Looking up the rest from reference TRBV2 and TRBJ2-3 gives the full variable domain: EPEVTQTPSHQVTQMGQEVILRCVPISNHLYFYWYRQILGQKVEFLVSFYNNEISEKSEIFDDQFSVERPDGSNFTLKIRSTKLEDSAMYFCASKNPPGFGGTDTQYFGPGTRLTVL.